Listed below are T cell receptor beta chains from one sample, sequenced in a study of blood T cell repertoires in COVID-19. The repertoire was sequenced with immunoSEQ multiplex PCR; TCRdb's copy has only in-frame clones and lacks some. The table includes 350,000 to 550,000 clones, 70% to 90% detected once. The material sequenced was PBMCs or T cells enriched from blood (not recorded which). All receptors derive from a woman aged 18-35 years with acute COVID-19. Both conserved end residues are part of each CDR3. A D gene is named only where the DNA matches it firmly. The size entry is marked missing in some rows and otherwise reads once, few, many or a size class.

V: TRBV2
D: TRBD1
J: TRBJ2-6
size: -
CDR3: CASRLGQGAPGANVLTF
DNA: TGTGCCAGCAGGCTGGGACAGGGGGCGCCCGGGGCCAACGTCCTGACTTTC

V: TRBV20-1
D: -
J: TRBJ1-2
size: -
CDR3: CSASPGWYGYTF
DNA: TGCAGTGCTAGTCCCGGGTGGTATGGCTACACCTTC

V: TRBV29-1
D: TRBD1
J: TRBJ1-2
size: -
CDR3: CSVRTGYGYTF
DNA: TGCAGCGTTCGGACAGGCTATGGCTACACCTTC

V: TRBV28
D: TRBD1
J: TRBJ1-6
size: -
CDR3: CASSSPGQGSSSYNSPLHF
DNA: TGTGCCAGCAGTTCACCGGGACAGGGGTCGAGCTCCTATAATTCACCCCTCCACTTT

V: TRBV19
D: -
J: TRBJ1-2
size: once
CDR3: CATQQAALSYGYTF
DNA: TGTGCCACTCAACAGGCAGCATTGAGCTATGGCTACACCTTC

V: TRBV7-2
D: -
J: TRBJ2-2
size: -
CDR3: CASSSTQISGELFF
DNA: TGTGCCAGCAGCTCCACACAGATTTCTGGGGAGCTGTTTTTT

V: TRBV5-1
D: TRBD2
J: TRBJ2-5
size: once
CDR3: CASSLNLRRLAGVQETQYF
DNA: TGCGCCAGCAGCTTGAACCTTAGAAGACTAGCGGGTGTCCAAGAGACCCAGTACTTC

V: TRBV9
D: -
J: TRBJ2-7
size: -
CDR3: CASSVDDSSYEQYF
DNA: TGTGCCAGCAGCGTAGATGACAGCTCCTACGAGCAGTACTTC

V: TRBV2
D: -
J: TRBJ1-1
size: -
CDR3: CASTGQLNTEAFF
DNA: TGTGCCAGCACTGGACAGCTGAACACTGAAGCTTTCTTT

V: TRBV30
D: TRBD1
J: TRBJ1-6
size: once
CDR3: CAWTEGAVNNSPLHF
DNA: TGTGCCTGGACAGAGGGGGCAGTTAATAATTCACCCCTCCACTTT

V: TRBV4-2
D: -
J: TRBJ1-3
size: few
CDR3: CASSQDPLDISGNTIYF
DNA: TGTGCCAGCAGCCAAGATCCATTGGACATCTCTGGAAACACCATATATTTT

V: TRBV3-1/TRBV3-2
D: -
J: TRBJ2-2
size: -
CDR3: CASSQELGVGELFF
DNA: TGTGCCAGCAGCCAAGAGCTAGGAGTCGGGGAGCTGTTTTTT

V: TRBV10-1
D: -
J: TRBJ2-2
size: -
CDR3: CASGLEGANTGELFF
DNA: TGCGCCAGCGGCCTCGAGGGTGCGAACACCGGGGAGCTGTTTTTT

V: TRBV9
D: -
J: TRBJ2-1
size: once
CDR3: CASSVDSTSAASYNEQFF
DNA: TGTGCCAGCAGCGTAGACTCGACTAGTGCGGCCTCCTACAATGAGCAGTTCTTC

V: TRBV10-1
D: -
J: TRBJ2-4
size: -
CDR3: CASSESGGDIQYF
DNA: TGCGCCAGCAGTGAGTCGGGGGGTGACATTCAGTACTTC

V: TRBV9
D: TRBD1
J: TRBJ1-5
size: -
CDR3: CASSPPGTVSNQPQHF
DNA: TGTGCCAGCAGCCCCCCTGGGACAGTTAGCAATCAGCCCCAGCATTTT

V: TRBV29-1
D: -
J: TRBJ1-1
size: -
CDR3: CSGGGIMNTEAFF
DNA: TGCAGCGGTGGCGGAATCATGAACACTGAAGCTTTCTTT

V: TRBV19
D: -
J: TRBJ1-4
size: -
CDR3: CASSRRPGDPTTNEKLFF
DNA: TGTGCCAGTAGTCGCCGCCCAGGGGACCCTACAACTAATGAAAAACTGTTTTTT

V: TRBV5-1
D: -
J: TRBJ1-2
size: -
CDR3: CASSLASDIYGYTF
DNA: TGCGCCAGCAGCTTGGCTTCTGACATCTACGGCTACACCTTC

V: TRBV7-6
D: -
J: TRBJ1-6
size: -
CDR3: CASSLARDGGSPLHF
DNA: TGTGCCAGCAGCTTAGCCAGGGATGGTGGTTCACCCCTCCACTTT

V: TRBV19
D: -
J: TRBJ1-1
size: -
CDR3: CASSPRSSDRDTEAFF
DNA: TGTGCCAGTAGCCCTAGGAGCAGCGATCGAGACACTGAAGCTTTCTTT

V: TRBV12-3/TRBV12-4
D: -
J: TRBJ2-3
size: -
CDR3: CASSLVDRDTQYF
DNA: TGTGCCAGCAGTTTAGTCGATAGAGATACGCAGTATTTT

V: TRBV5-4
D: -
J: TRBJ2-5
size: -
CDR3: CASSLDRDDQETQYF
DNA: TGTGCCAGCAGCTTGGACAGGGATGACCAAGAGACCCAGTACTTC

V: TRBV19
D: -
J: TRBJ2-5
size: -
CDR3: CASSIAAERETQYF
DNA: TGTGCCAGTAGTATCGCGGCGGAAAGAGAGACCCAGTACTTC

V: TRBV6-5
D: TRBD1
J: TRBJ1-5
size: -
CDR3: CASIQLQGAWQPQHF
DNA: TGTGCCAGCATCCAACTACAGGGGGCATGGCAGCCCCAGCATTTT

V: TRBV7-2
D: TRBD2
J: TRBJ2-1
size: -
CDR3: CASSPGLAHMLQFF
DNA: TGTGCCAGCAGCCCGGGACTAGCGCACATGTTGCAGTTCTTC

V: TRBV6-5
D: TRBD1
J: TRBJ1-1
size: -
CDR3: CASKKLQGMNTEAFF
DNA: TGTGCCAGCAAAAAACTACAGGGGATGAACACTGAAGCTTTCTTT

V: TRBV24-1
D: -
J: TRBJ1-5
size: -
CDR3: CATSSPGAGNQPQHF
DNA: TGTGCCACCAGTTCACCGGGAGCTGGGAATCAGCCCCAGCATTTT

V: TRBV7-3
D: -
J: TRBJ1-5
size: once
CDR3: CASSLQSNQPQHF
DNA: TGTGCCAGCAGCTTGCAGAGCAATCAGCCCCAGCATTTT

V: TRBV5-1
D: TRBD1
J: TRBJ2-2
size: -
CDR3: CARSAGQGGVAGELFF
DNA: TGCGCCCGCAGCGCGGGACAGGGGGGGGTGGCCGGGGAGCTGTTTTTT

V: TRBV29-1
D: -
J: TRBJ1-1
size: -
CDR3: CSVVQVNTEAFF
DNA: TGCAGCGTTGTGCAGGTGAACACTGAAGCTTTCTTT

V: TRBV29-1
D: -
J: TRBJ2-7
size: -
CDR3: CSVTQGPYEQYF
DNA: TGCAGCGTGACACAGGGTCCCTACGAGCAGTACTTC

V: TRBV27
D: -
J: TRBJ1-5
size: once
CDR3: CASSLWGPSNQPQHF
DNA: TGTGCCAGCAGTTTATGGGGGCCTAGCAATCAGCCCCAGCATTTT

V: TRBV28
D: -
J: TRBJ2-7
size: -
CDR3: CASSPGGEGNYEQYF
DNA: TGTGCCAGCAGCCCTGGCGGGGAAGGGAACTACGAGCAGTACTTC

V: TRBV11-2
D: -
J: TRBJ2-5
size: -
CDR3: CASSPTPWVGTQETQYF
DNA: TGTGCCAGCAGCCCTACCCCGTGGGTTGGGACTCAAGAGACCCAGTACTTC

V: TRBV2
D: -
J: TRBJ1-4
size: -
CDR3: CATKNEGANEKLFF
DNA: TGTGCCACAAAGAACGAGGGCGCTAATGAAAAACTGTTTTTT

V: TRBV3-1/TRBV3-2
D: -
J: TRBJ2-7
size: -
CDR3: CASSLDLSSYEQYF
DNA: TGTGCCAGCAGTTTAGACTTGAGCTCCTACGAGCAGTACTTC

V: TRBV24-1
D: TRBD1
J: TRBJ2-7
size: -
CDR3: CATSDYGTGGYEQYF
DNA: TGTGCCACCAGTGATTACGGGACAGGGGGCTACGAGCAGTACTTC

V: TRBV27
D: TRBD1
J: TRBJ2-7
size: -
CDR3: CASSPTGSYEQYF
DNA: TGTGCCAGCAGCCCGACAGGGTCCTACGAGCAGTACTTC

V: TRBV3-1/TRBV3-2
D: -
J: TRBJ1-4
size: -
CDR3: CASSPLDEKLFF
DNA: TGTGCCAGCAGCCCCTTAGATGAAAAACTGTTTTTT

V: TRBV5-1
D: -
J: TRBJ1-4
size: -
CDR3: CASRIGVNEKLFF
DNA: TGCGCCAGCAGGATAGGGGTTAATGAAAAACTGTTTTTT

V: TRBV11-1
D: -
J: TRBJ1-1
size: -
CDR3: CASSLAKLDRMNTEAFF
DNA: TGTGCCAGCAGCTTAGCGAAACTAGACAGGATGAACACTGAAGCTTTCTTT

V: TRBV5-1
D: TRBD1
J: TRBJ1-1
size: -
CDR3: CASSPTGESEAFF
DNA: TGCGCCAGCAGCCCGACAGGGGAATCTGAAGCTTTCTTT

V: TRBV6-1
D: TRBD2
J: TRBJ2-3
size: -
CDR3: CASSESGGAIDTQYF
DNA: TGTGCCAGCAGTGAAAGCGGGGGGGCCATAGATACGCAGTATTTT

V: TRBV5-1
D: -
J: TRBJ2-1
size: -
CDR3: CASSEGPHNEQFF
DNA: TGCGCCAGCAGCGAGGGTCCACACAATGAGCAGTTCTTC

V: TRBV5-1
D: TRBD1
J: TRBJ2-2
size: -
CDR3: CASAKNRGNTGELFF
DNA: TGCGCCAGCGCAAAAAACAGGGGGAACACCGGGGAGCTGTTTTTT

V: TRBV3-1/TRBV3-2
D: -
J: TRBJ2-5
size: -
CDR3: CASSQRGETQYF
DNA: TGTGCCAGCAGCCAAAGGGGAGAGACCCAGTACTTC